The 20 T cell receptor beta chains presented below share a single source sample, sequenced in a study of technical replicates of blood from a few donors. Profiling relied on immunoSEQ multiplex PCR, and the TCRdb table lists in-frame clones only, not all of them. The sample holds under 90,000 clones, about 98% seen once. Sequenced input: T cells isolated from PBMCs. The receptors shown here come from a human donor in good health.

This chain joins TRBV6-5 and TRBJ2-7; 12 bases agree with TRBD2. After removal of 0 bases from V and 3 bases from J, the junction contained 3 bases not matched to a gene. This CDR3 has 16 amino acids. Looked up from germline, CDR1 is MNHEY and CDR2 is SVGAGI. CDR3 DNA: TGTGCCAGCAGTTACTCGATGACTAGCGGGAGCTACGAGCAGTACTTC. It encodes CASSYSMTSGSYEQYF.

The rearrangement uses TRBV27 and TRBJ2-2; TRBD2 aligns across 16 bases. V shed 4 bases, J shed 0 bases, and the junction held 5 bases outside the gene matches. The CDR3 extends over 19 amino acids. Germline values: CDR1 MNHEY, CDR2 SMNVEV (reference sequence). Written as DNA, the CDR3 is TGTGCCAGCAGTTCTTTGGGACTAGCGGGAGGGACGAACACCGGGGAGCTGTTTTTT. This translates into CASSSLGLAGGTNTGELFF.

This clone showed up just once. The chain links TRBV11-3 to TRBJ2-1; a weak D match, TRBD2 (6 bases). Germline V gene sequence: CDR1 SGHNT, CDR2 YENEEA. V was cut by 5 bases and J by 6 bases, with 8 bases left in between. This CDR3 is 12 amino acids long. This CDR3 reads CASSPGSNEQFF. The CDR3 region has the DNA TGTGCCAGCAGCCCCGGGAGCAATGAGCAGTTCTTC.

The gene calls are TRBV4-1 and TRBJ2-7; 9 nucleotides align to TRBD1. Germline V gene lookup returns CDR1 MGHRA and CDR2 YSYEKL. V dropped 1 base and J dropped 1; count of bases not matched to a gene: 8. The CDR3 length is 17 residues. The CDR3: CASSQGPLTGGSYEQYF. The CDR3 region has the DNA TGCGCCAGCAGCCAAGGACCTTTGACAGGGGGGTCCTACGAGCAGTACTTC.

V usage is TRBV6-1 and J usage is TRBJ2-1; 10 positions agree with TRBD1. The V gene's germline CDR1 is MNHNS and CDR2 SASEGT. V lost 4 bases, J lost 5 bases, and 5 bases stayed unmatched. The CDR3 length is 15 residues. CDR3 coding DNA: TGTGCCAGCAGTGGGGACAGGGGTGTCCACAATGAGCAGTTCTTC. This gives the protein CASSGDRGVHNEQFF.

The rearrangement links TRBV9 to TRBJ1-5, with 7 nucleotides matching TRBD1. This CDR3 comprises 17 residues. Germline values: CDR1 SGDLS, CDR2 YYNGEE. V shed 4 bases, J shed 0 bases, and the junction held 10 bases outside the gene matches. This chain's CDR3 is CASSTGAVPYSNQPQHF. CDR3 DNA sequence: TGTGCCAGCAGCACAGGGGCCGTACCCTATAGCAATCAGCCCCAGCATTTT. Using reference TRBV9 and TRBJ1-5 for the parts outside the CDR3, the full variable domain is DSGVTQTPKHLITATGQRVTLRCSPRSGDLSVYWYQQSLDQGLQFLIQYYNGEERAKGNILERFSAQQFPDLHSELNLSSLELGDSALYFCASSTGAVPYSNQPQHFGDGTRLSIL.

This clone appeared a few times. The rearrangement joins TRBV4-1 to TRBJ2-1, with 8 bases aligning to TRBD2. CDR1 and CDR2 (germline): MGHRA, YSYEKL. The V segment lost 4 bases and the J segment 3 bases; nucleotides outside the gene matches: 2. CDR3 length: 14 residues. The CDR3 spells CASSPRGDYNEQFF. The CDR3 DNA reads TGCGCCAGCAGCCCGCGGGGGGACTACAATGAGCAGTTCTTC.

The chain combines TRBV5-8 with TRBJ2-3; TRBD2 aligns across 8 bases. The length of the CDR3 is 14 residues. The germline gives CDR1 SGHTS, CDR2 YDEGEE. The trim removed 5 bases at V and 3 bases at J, leaving 5 bases unmatched. The chain's CDR3 is CASSRGGGTDTQYF. CDR3 sequence (DNA): TGTGCCAGCAGTCGGGGGGGCGGGACAGATACGCAGTATTTT. Looking up the rest from reference TRBV5-8 and TRBJ2-3 gives the full variable domain: EAGVTQSPTHLIKTRGQQATLRCSPISGHTSVYWYQQALGLGLQFLLWYDEGEERNRGNFPPRFSGRQFPNYSSELNVNALELEDSALYLCASSRGGGTDTQYFGPGTRLTVL.

The chain combines TRBV28 with TRBJ1-3; D remains unclear. V shed 7 bases and J shed 0 bases, with 10 bases lying between them. Per germline, CDR1 MDHEN and CDR2 SYDVKM. The CDR3 consists of 14 residues. CDR3 sequence (DNA): TGTGCCAGCATTCGCCTGCGCTCTGGAAACACCATATATTTT. It specifies CASIRLRSGNTIYF.

CDR3 in amino acids: CASSASGTSGGDNEQFF. CDR3 sequence (DNA): TGTGCCAGCAGCGCGTCCGGGACTAGCGGGGGGGATAATGAGCAGTTCTTC. V gene TRBV9 combines with J gene TRBJ2-1, with TRBD2 matching 16 bases. Germline CDR1 SGDLS, CDR2 YYNGEE. V gave up 3 bases and J gave up 7 bases; unmatched junction bases: 7. This CDR3 has 17 residues. Full variable domain (outside the CDR3, taken from reference TRBV9 and TRBJ2-1): DSGVTQTPKHLITATGQRVTLRCSPRSGDLSVYWYQQSLDQGLQFLIQYYNGEERAKGNILERFSAQQFPDLHSELNLSSLELGDSALYFCASSASGTSGGDNEQFFGPGTRLTVL.

J is TRBJ1-4 and V is TRBV2; D unclear. Germline V CDR1 and CDR2: SNHLY, FYNNEI. The V end lost 4 bases, the J end lost 8 bases, and 11 bases lay between the germline ends. The CDR3 extends over 13 amino acids. CDR3 nucleotides: TGTGCCAGCAGTGGCAATGGAGGCGAAAAACTGTTTTTT. Translation: CASSGNGGEKLFF.

V gene TRBV13 combines with J gene TRBJ2-3, with 13 bases matching TRBD2. V lost 4 bases, J lost 6 bases, and 16 bases stayed unmatched. CDR1 and CDR2 (germline): PRHDT, FYEKMQ (reference sequence). The CDR3 contains 19 residues. The DNA for the CDR3 is TGTGCCAGCAGCTCAATAATCCGACTAGCGGGGGGCCAGGTTGATACGCAGTATTTT. Amino acid sequence: CASSSIIRLAGGQVDTQYF. The variable domain in full, completed from reference TRBV13 and TRBJ2-3, reads AAGVIQSPRHLIKEKRETATLKCYPIPRHDTVYWYQQGPGQDPQFLISFYEKMQSDKGSIPDRFSAQQFSDYHSELNMSSLELGDSALYFCASSSIIRLAGGQVDTQYFGPGTRLTVL.

The rearrangement joins TRBV5-4 to TRBJ2-5, with 9 bases aligning to TRBD1. CDR3 length equals 15 residues. CDR1 SGHNT and CDR2 YYREEE come from the germline V gene (reference sequence). Unmatched junction bases numbered 9, after V lost 4 bases and J lost 5 bases. CDR3 loop: CASSQLGQGRETQYF. The DNA of the CDR3 is TGTGCCAGCAGCCAACTTGGACAGGGGCGTGAGACCCAGTACTTC.

This chain joins TRBV27 and TRBJ2-1; 7 bases match TRBD2. The CDR3 runs to 15 residues. The ends lost 7 bases at V and 5 bases at J; junction bases unmatched: 11. Germline V gene lookup returns CDR1 MNHEY and CDR2 SMNVEV (reference sequence). CDR3 sequence (DNA): TGTGCCAGCACACCAACTAGCGCCCAGGACAATGAGCAGTTCTTC. Amino acids: CASTPTSAQDNEQFF.

This clone has just one count. V is TRBV7-9 and J is TRBJ1-4; 7 bases agree with TRBD1. V was pared by 0 bases and J by 5 bases, with 6 bases of the junction left unmatched. Germline V lookup: CDR1 SEHNR, CDR2 FQNEAQ (reference sequence). CDR3 length: 16 amino acids. The CDR3 sequence is CASSLARQGSNEKLFF. DNA of the CDR3: TGTGCCAGCAGCTTAGCCCGACAGGGAAGCAATGAAAAACTGTTTTTT.

The chain uses TRBV6-1 and TRBJ2-1, with 12 bases identical to TRBD2. The CDR3 is 17 amino acids. V lost 4 bases and J lost 4; bases outside the gene matches: 8. Per the germline V gene, CDR1 is MNHNS and CDR2 is SASEGT. The DNA of the CDR3 is TGTGCCAGCAGTGCCCGGACTAGCGGGACCCAATACAATGAGCAGTTCTTC. This translates into CASSARTSGTQYNEQFF.

V gene TRBV30 combines with J gene TRBJ1-5, with a weak D call TRBD1 (6 bases). Germline assignment: CDR1 GTSNPN and CDR2 SVGIG (reference sequence). Deletions cut 0 bases from V and 1 base from J, with 19 bases between. CDR3 length: 18 residues. The CDR3 sequence is CAWSVLRTDGTSNQPQHF. The CDR3 region has the DNA TGTGCCTGGAGTGTACTTCGGACAGACGGAACCAGCAATCAGCCCCAGCATTTT.

The chain combines TRBV2 with TRBJ2-7; 7 nucleotides line up with TRBD1. Losses at the gene ends were 8 bases for V and 7 bases for J; bases not matched to a gene: 5. Germline V gene lookup returns CDR1 SNHLY and CDR2 FYNNEI. The CDR3 totals 11 residues. The DNA of the CDR3 is TGTGCCAGCCGGGACAGAAGAGAGCAGTACTTC. Its translation: CASRDRREQYF.

This chain joins TRBV6-4 and TRBJ2-7; a possible D gene is TRBD2 (6 bases). The CDR3 covers 14 residues. V dropped 6 bases and J dropped 3 bases, with 15 bases sitting between them. From germline, CDR1 is MRHNA and CDR2 SNTAGT. CDR3 sequence: CASRNGSFFYEQYF. The CDR3 coding sequence is TGTGCCAGCAGAAACGGGAGCTTTTTCTACGAGCAGTACTTC.

The chain carries TRBV28 and TRBJ2-2, with 9 bases lining up with TRBD1. The junction had 6 bases not matched to a gene; V was cut back by 8 bases and J by 11 bases. Germline loops: CDR1 MDHEN, CDR2 SYDVKM. The CDR3 spans 12 residues. In DNA form, the CDR3 reads TGTGCCAGCCGCCGGGACAGGGAAGAGCTGTTTTTT. This codes for CASRRDREELFF.